These 17 T cell receptor beta chains were all obtained from the same sample, sequenced in a study of T cells in women clearing cervical HPV infection. Assay used: immunoSEQ multiplex PCR; TCRdb lists only in-frame clones, some missing. The specimen's table records about 18,000 clones. The sequenced material came from blood buffy coat. Every receptor here comes from a woman between 18 and 70 years old with a cervical HPV16 infection that either progressed to CIN3+ or cleared (not recorded which).

A remark on this clone: Read coverage stops 3 residues before the CDR3 terminus; the germline J gene supplies the remainder. The chain carries TRBV4-2 and TRBJ1-2; 7 nucleotides align to TRBD1. In germline, CDR1 is LGHNA, CDR2 YNFKEQ. V gave up 4 bases and J gave up 4 bases; unmatched junction bases: 9. The CDR3 length is 15 residues. The covered CDR3 bases are TGTGCCAGCAGCCGAGAGCTACAGGGGTCCTATGGC. Protein product: CASSRELQGSYG. The complete CDR3 protein is CASSRELQGSYGYTF.

About this clone itself: The read is 3 residues too short to cover the CDR3 end, so that end is filled in from the germline J gene. The J gene is TRBJ1-3, the V gene TRBV30; D remains ambiguous. The length of the CDR3 is 12 residues. Trimming removed 2 bases at V and 1 base at J, with 3 bases between. The germline V gene encodes CDR1 GTSNPN and CDR2 SVGIG (reference sequence). The sequenced CDR3 bases are TGTGCCTGGAGTACTTCTGGAAACACC. Translated, it gives CAWSTSGNT. The full CDR3 protein is CAWSTSGNTIYF.

For this clone: The CDR3 is cut off 3 residues early in the read; its end comes from the germline J gene. The rearrangement uses TRBV20-1 and TRBJ1-2, with 7 positions matching TRBD1. The CDR3 extends over 14 amino acids. In germline, CDR1 is DFQATT, CDR2 SNEGSKA (reference sequence). The CDR3 here is CSAREGGQLGGYTF. Partial CDR3 DNA: TGCAGTGCTAGAGAGGGGGGACAGTTAGGAGGC.

Concerning this clone: The read gets to within 3 residues of the CDR3 end, and the germline J gene fills in the rest. The rearrangement links TRBV11-2 to TRBJ1-3; D is ambiguous. This CDR3 is 15 amino acids long. The germline gives CDR1 SGHAT, CDR2 FQNNGV. V gave up 5 bases and J gave up 0 bases, with 11 bases separating them. The CDR3 spells CASSAYGGSGNTIYF. The CDR3 DNA, read in part, is TGTGCCAGCAGCGCCTACGGTGGCTCTGGAAACACC. The full variable domain, completed using reference TRBV11-2 and TRBJ1-3, is EAGVAQSPRYKIIEKRQSVAFWCNPISGHATLYWYQQILGQGPKLLIQFQNNGVVDDSQLPKDRFSAERLKGVDSTLKIQPAKLEDSAVYLCASSAYGGSGNTIYFGEGSWLTVV.

With respect to this clone: The read ends 3 residues before the CDR3 terminus; that terminus is restored from the germline J gene. The gene calls are TRBV7-9 and TRBJ2-4; D may be TRBD1 (7 bases). The CDR3 extends over 13 amino acids. The germline gives CDR1 SEHNR, CDR2 FQNEAQ (reference sequence). The sequenced CDR3 bases are TGTGCCAGCAGCCCGCAGGGGGGAAATGGT. It yields the protein CASSPQGGNG. In full, the CDR3 reads CASSPQGGNGQYF.

Comments on this clone: The read stops 3 residues short of the end of the CDR3; the missing end is completed from the germline J gene. The chain uses TRBV15 and TRBJ2-1, with 10 bases that match TRBD1. With V trimmed by 2 bases and J by 2 bases, 12 bases remained unmatched. Germline loops: CDR1 LNHNV, CDR2 YYDKDF (reference sequence). The CDR3 totals 19 residues. CDR3 DNA (partial): TGTGCCACCAGCAGAAGGGGGGGACCGGGACAGGGGCCCTACAATGAG. Protein sequence: CATSRRGGPGQGPYNE. The whole CDR3 is CATSRRGGPGQGPYNEQFF.

CDR3 protein: CASNGRGGVEKLFF. The CDR3 bases that were read are TGTGCCAGCAATGGACGAGGGGGCGTAGAAAAA. This sequence joins TRBV6-2 or TRBV6-3 and TRBJ1-4, with TRBD1 matching 7 bases. Read coverage stops 3 residues before the CDR3 terminus; the germline J gene supplies the remainder. There are 14 residues in the CDR3. Germline-derived CDR1 and CDR2 are MNHEY and SVGEGT. J gave up 8 bases and V 7 bases, and 10 bases lay outside the gene matches.

In regard to this clone: The sequence runs out 3 residues before the end of the CDR3; the remainder is reconstructed from the germline J gene. The same CDR3 is also encoded by other DNA sequences in this sample. The rearrangement uses TRBV4-2 and TRBJ2-7; no clear D. This CDR3 has 12 amino acids. Germline CDR1 and CDR2: LGHNA and YNFKEQ. Trimming took off 0 bases at V and 3 bases at J, with 3 bases between the two ends. CDR3 DNA, as far as it was read: TGTGCCAGCAGCCAAGACAGCTACGAG. Translation: CASSQDSYE. The CDR3, in full, reads CASSQDSYEQYF.

Turning to this clone: The CDR3 end lies 3 residues beyond the end of the read and is filled in from the germline J gene. V and J are TRBV18 and TRBJ2-1, with a weak D call TRBD1 (6 bases). V was trimmed by 3 bases and J by 0 bases, leaving 15 bases between them. Germline CDR1 is KGHSH and CDR2 is LQKENI. This CDR3 comprises 17 residues. The sequenced CDR3 bases are TGTGCCAGCTCACCTTACAGGACAGCGAGCTCCTACAATGAG. Its protein product is CASSPYRTASSYNE. The CDR3, in full, reads CASSPYRTASSYNEQFF.

With regard to this clone: Read data end 3 residues before the CDR3 end; the end is taken from the germline J gene. The chain has TRBV14 and TRBJ1-4, with 8 bases identical to TRBD1. V trimming: 4 bases; J trimming: 8 bases; junction bases outside the gene matches: 6. This CDR3 is 14 amino acids long. Germline values: CDR1 SGHDN, CDR2 FVKESK. The CDR3 sequence is CASSPRTGQEKLFF. The sequenced part of the CDR3 DNA is TGTGCCAGCAGCCCCCGGACAGGGCAGGAAAAA.

Details on this clone: The DNA ends 3 residues before the CDR3 does, and the rest of the CDR3 is filled in from the germline J gene. V usage is TRBV5-4 and J usage is TRBJ2-2; D is undetermined. The CDR3 has 12 amino acids. CDR1 and CDR2 (germline): SGHNT, YYREEE (reference sequence). The ends were cut back, 1 base at V and 7 bases at J, with 5 bases in the middle. The CDR3 spells CASSLQYGELFF. The CDR3 DNA, read in part, is TGTGCCAGCAGCTTGCAGTACGGGGAG.

Notes on this clone: The sequence runs out 3 residues before the end of the CDR3; the remainder is reconstructed from the germline J gene. The chain employs TRBV6-2 or TRBV6-3 and TRBJ2-6, with D perhaps TRBD2 (6 bases). The CDR3 runs to 16 residues. Germline lookup yields CDR1 MNHEY and CDR2 SVGEGT. Trimming stripped 4 bases from V and 3 bases from J, with 13 bases between. The CDR3 DNA, read in part, is TGTGCCAGCAGTTTTTCGGGGGATGGTGGGGCCAACGTC. Amino acid sequence: CASSFSGDGGANV. The CDR3, in full, reads CASSFSGDGGANVLTF.

As to this clone: The observed sequence ends 3 residues before the CDR3 terminus, with the missing tail filled in from the germline J gene. V gene TRBV2 combines with J gene TRBJ2-2, with 8 bases lining up with TRBD1. The V and J ends lost 3 bases and 5 bases, in that order; junction bases with no gene match: 2. This CDR3 is built from 14 residues. CDR1 and CDR2 from the germline V gene are SNHLY and FYNNEI. Partial CDR3 DNA: TGTGCCAGCAGTGATGGACAGGGTACCGGGGAG. Translation: CASSDGQGTGE. The CDR3 as a whole reads CASSDGQGTGELFF.

Concerning this clone itself: The CDR3 end is not reached by the read, which stops 3 residues before it; the germline J gene fills it in. The chain carries TRBV20-1 and TRBJ1-4; D is perhaps TRBD1 (5 bases). Deletions cut 3 bases from V and 0 bases from J, with 11 bases between. The CDR3 contains 15 residues. Per the germline V gene, CDR1 is DFQATT and CDR2 is SNEGSKA (reference sequence). The covered CDR3 bases are TGCAGTGCTAGCCCCACAGGCGCAACTAATGAAAAA. Translating it yields CSASPTGATNEK. The whole CDR3 protein reads CSASPTGATNEKLFF.

With regard to this clone: The sequenced fragment ends 3 residues before the CDR3 boundary, so the rest is inferred from the germline J gene. The chain joins TRBV12-3 or TRBV12-4 to TRBJ2-7; 8 bases line up with TRBD2. V was clipped by 5 bases and J by 2 bases; unmatched bases: 8. This CDR3 contains 15 residues. CDR3 DNA (partial): TGTGCCAGCAGTATGAGTGCGGGGGGTACCTACGAG. This translates into CASSMSAGGTYE. The whole CDR3 region reads CASSMSAGGTYEQYF.

Of note for this clone: The CDR3 extends 3 residues past the end of the read, so its final part is completed from the germline J gene. This sequence joins TRBV20-1 and TRBJ2-5, with D possibly being TRBD1 (5 bases). Trimming stripped 4 bases from V and 2 bases from J, with 11 bases between. The CDR3 extends over 13 amino acids. Germline V CDR1 and CDR2: DFQATT, SNEGSKA (reference sequence). This CDR3 reads CSATPQEQETQYF. CDR3 bases read: TGCAGTGCTACCCCACAGGAGCAAGAGACC.

About this clone: The read ends 3 residues early relative to the CDR3; the germline J gene fills the gap. The V gene is TRBV20-1, the J gene TRBJ2-1; D ambiguous. V lost 1 base and J 5 bases, leaving 18 bases between the germline ends. The germline gives CDR1 DFQATT, CDR2 SNEGSKA (reference sequence). There are 16 residues in the CDR3. CDR3 residues: CSARAMTRSRNNEQFF. Partial CDR3 DNA: TGCAGTGCTAGAGCCATGACTCGATCGAGGAACAATGAG.